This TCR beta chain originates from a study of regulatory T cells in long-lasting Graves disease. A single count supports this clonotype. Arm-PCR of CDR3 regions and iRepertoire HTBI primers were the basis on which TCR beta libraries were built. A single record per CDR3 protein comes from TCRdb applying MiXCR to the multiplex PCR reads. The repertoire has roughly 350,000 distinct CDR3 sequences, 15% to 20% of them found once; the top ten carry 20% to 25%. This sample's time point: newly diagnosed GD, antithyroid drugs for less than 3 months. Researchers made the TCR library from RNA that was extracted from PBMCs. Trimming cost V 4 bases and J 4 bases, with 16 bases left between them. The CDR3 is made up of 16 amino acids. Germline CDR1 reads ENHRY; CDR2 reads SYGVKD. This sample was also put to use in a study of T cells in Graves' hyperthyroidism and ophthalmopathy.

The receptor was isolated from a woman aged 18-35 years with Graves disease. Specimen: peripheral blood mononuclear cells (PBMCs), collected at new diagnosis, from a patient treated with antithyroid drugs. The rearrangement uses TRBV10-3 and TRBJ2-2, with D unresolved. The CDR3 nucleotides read TGTGCCATCAGTGTCATTGCGGTACAGTCCACCGGGGAGCTGTTTTTT. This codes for CAISVIAVQSTGELFF.